Only one count was recorded for the clone carrying this T cell receptor (beta chain). Its target is not known. Method: immunoSEQ multiplex PCR; TCRdb's copy keeps in-frame clones and lacks some. Of roughly 32,000 clones in the sample, roughly 90% are singletons; the top ten hold approximately 2.2%. V was clipped by 3 bases and J by 2 bases; unmatched bases: 7. The CDR3 contains 16 residues. Per the germline V gene, CDR1 is KGHSH and CDR2 is LQKENI. The data originate from a study of neoadjuvant nivolumab and ipilimumab in lung cancer. Findings and caveats of the study: Resected-tumor TCR richness correlated positively with pretherapy blood richness. TCR sequencing covered a small number of samples. Pathologic regression was not significantly tied to TCR clonality. Only two of four nivolumab-treated tumors gained richness and clonality by surgery.

The specimen comprised peripheral blood, sampled after neoadjuvant nivolumab, alone or with ipilimumab, at or shortly before surgery. The chain recombines TRBV18 with TRBJ2-1; 7 bases agree with TRBD2. The clonotype was recovered from an adult with non-small cell lung cancer. CDR3 coding DNA: TGTGCCAGCTCACCGAGGGCGGGAGAACCCTACAATGAGCAGTTCTTC. It yields the protein CASSPRAGEPYNEQFF. The full variable domain, completed using reference TRBV18 and TRBJ2-1, is NAGVMQNPRHLVRRRGQEARLRCSPMKGHSHVYWYRQLPEEGLKFMVYLQKENIIDESGMPKERFSAEFPKEGPSILRIQQVVRGDSAAYFCASSPRAGEPYNEQFFGPGTRLTVL.